This T cell receptor (beta chain) was captured by sequencing in a study of beta chain features in type 1 diabetes. Worth noting for this clone: Its antigen is unknown.

Since all of the isolated RNA was reverse transcribed, expressed TCRB transcripts were what got sequenced. Here immunoSEQ multiplex PCR was the method, and the copy in TCRdb shows in-frame clones only, minus some. Found here are around 45,000 clones, around 40% of them singletons; the top ten hold 0.1% to 0.15%. The V gene end was trimmed by 3 bases and the J gene end by 6 bases; junction bases not matched to a gene: 7. Germline V CDR1 and CDR2: PRHDT, FYEKMQ (reference sequence). The CDR3 totals 15 residues. The study's findings and limits: TCRB CDR3s were moderately but significantly shorter in Type 1 diabetes patients in all four CD4+ subsets. More deletions and fewer insertions at VDJ junctions were seen in type 1 diabetes patients.

Sequenced: stem cell memory CD4+ T cells from blood. This chain links TRBV13 with TRBJ2-1, with 8 bases fitting TRBD1. This receptor was identified in a man aged 25 to 45 with type 1 diabetes. CDR3 loop: CASSFRDRLVNEQFF. CDR3 sequence (DNA): TGTGCCAGCAGCTTCCGGGACAGGTTGGTCAATGAGCAGTTCTTC.